Each of the 27 T cell receptor beta chains below was sequenced from the same sample in a study of regulatory T cells in long-lasting Graves disease. Stated time point: newly diagnosed GD, antithyroid drugs for less than 3 months. Construction of the TCR library relied on RNA isolated from PBMCs. Assembly of TCR beta libraries relied on iRepertoire HTBI primers together with Arm-PCR of CDR3 regions. TCRdb reanalysed the multiplex PCR reads using MiXCR and keeps one entry per CDR3 protein. Among about 240,000 distinct CDR3 sequences listed, 20% to 25% were seen once. The sequences come from peripheral blood mononuclear cells (PBMCs), collected at new diagnosis, from a patient treated with antithyroid drugs. The receptors shown here come from a female donor with Graves disease.

This clonotype was detected a few times. J is TRBJ1-1 and V is TRBV6-2 or TRBV6-3; TRBD1 is a possible D gene (5 bases). This CDR3 has 13 residues. V dropped 4 bases and J dropped 6 bases, with 12 bases sitting between them. The germline V gene encodes CDR1 MNHEY and CDR2 SVGEGT. As DNA, the CDR3 is TGTGCCAGCAGTTTTGAGGGGAGGTCTGAAGCTTTCTTT. Its protein product is CASSFEGRSEAFF.

The chain couples TRBV3-1 to TRBJ2-5; D gene uncertain. The CDR3 extends over 14 amino acids. The germline CDR1 and CDR2 sequences are LGHDT and YNNKEL (reference sequence). V lost 4 bases and J 1 base, leaving 10 bases between the germline ends. The CDR3 sequence is CASSREGGQETQYF. The CDR3 DNA is TGTGCCAGCAGCCGGGAAGGTGGCCAAGAGACCCAGTACTTC.

The V call is TRBV6-1, the J call TRBJ1-1, with 7 nucleotides matching TRBD1. Germline V gene data show CDR1 as MNHNS and CDR2 as SASEGT. J was trimmed by 4 bases and V by 7 bases; bases with no gene match: 3. The CDR3 is made up of 12 amino acids. CDR3 nucleotides: TGTGCCAGCACCAACAGGGGCACTGAAGCTTTCTTT. Amino acid sequence: CASTNRGTEAFF.

This clonotype has a handful of counts. The chain links TRBV27 to TRBJ1-5; 10 bases align to TRBD1. Germline assignment: CDR1 MNHEY and CDR2 SMNVEV (reference sequence). The CDR3 spans 13 residues. Trimming took 10 bases from V and 7 from J; bases not matched to a gene: 7. The CDR3 loop reads CATRDRGNQPQHF. As DNA, the CDR3 is TGTGCCACCCGGGACAGGGGAAACCAGCCCCAGCATTTT.

This chain links TRBV20-1 with TRBJ2-3; 8 bases are a match to TRBD2. Germline V lookup: CDR1 DFQATT, CDR2 SNEGSKA (reference sequence). Losses at the gene ends were 3 bases for V and 0 bases for J; bases not matched to a gene: 8. The CDR3 has 16 residues. CDR3 nucleotides: TGCAGTGCTAGCACACTAGCGGACTATAGCACAGATACGCAGTATTTT. Translated, it gives CSASTLADYSTDTQYF.

There are many counts of this clonotype. This chain joins TRBV6-2 or TRBV6-3 and TRBJ1-2; unclear D gene. Germline CDR1 reads MNHEY; CDR2 reads SVGEGT. The V and J ends lost 8 bases and 2 bases respectively, with 15 bases between them. The CDR3 covers 14 residues. The chain's CDR3 is CASQPRAGNYGYTF. CDR3 nucleotide sequence: TGTGCCAGCCAACCTCGCGCGGGAAACTATGGCTACACCTTC.

The table lists this clonotype with many counts. The V gene is TRBV6-1, the J gene TRBJ1-5, with D perhaps TRBD1 (5 bases). The germline CDR1 and CDR2 sequences are MNHNS and SASEGT. With 5 bases removed from V and 6 bases from J, the gap between germline ends came to 14 bases. The CDR3 loop spans 14 amino acids. The CDR3 DNA reads as TGTGCCAGCAGTATAGCCCCAGGGTTTCAGCCCCAGCATTTT. Its protein is CASSIAPGFQPQHF.

Many counts were recorded for this clonotype. The chain is built from TRBV2 and TRBJ2-7; no reliable D call. V dropped 10 bases and J dropped 2 bases, with 15 bases sitting between them. This CDR3 region has 13 residues. In germline, CDR1 is SNHLY, CDR2 FYNNEI. This chain's CDR3 is CATRSQLTYEQYF. In DNA, the CDR3 is TGTGCCACCCGATCTCAACTAACCTACGAGCAGTACTTC.

CDR3 sequence: CASSQGVPGQEDSYEQYF. CDR3 nucleotides: TGCGCCAGCAGCCAAGGCGTACCGGGACAGGAAGATTCCTACGAGCAGTACTTC. The chain employs TRBV4-1 and TRBJ2-7; 8 positions match TRBD1. CDR1 is MGHRA and CDR2 is YSYEKL in the germline V gene. V was clipped by 1 base and J by 1 base; unmatched bases: 12. The length of the CDR3 is 18 residues.

This clonotype was seen repeatedly, ten times or more. The V call is TRBV20-1, the J call TRBJ2-7; 11 bases match TRBD1. From germline, CDR1 is DFQATT and CDR2 SNEGSKA (reference sequence). This CDR3 has 15 residues. V gave up 4 bases and J gave up 4 bases; unmatched junction bases: 9. CDR3 nucleotides: TGCAGTGCTAAAACCGGGACAGGGGGTGAATACGAGCAGTACTTC. Translating gives CSAKTGTGGEYEQYF.

This clonotype was observed at least ten times. The V gene is TRBV20-1, the J gene TRBJ2-3, with D tentatively TRBD1 (7 bases). V lost 3 bases, J lost 7 bases, and 14 bases lay in between. The CDR3 covers 13 residues. Germline CDR1 DFQATT, CDR2 SNEGSKA (reference sequence). For the CDR3, the DNA is TGCAGTGCTAGTCAGGGGGGCCGAAATACGCAGTATTTT. Residues: CSASQGGRNTQYF.

V and J are TRBV6-2 or TRBV6-3 and TRBJ2-5; TRBD2 aligns across 16 bases. The CDR3 is made up of 18 amino acids. CDR1 and CDR2 from the germline V gene are MNHEY and SVGEGT. Trimming at V came to 0 bases and at J to 2 bases, leaving 3 bases not matched to a gene. CDR3 sequence (DNA): TGTGCCAGCAGTTACTCGGGACTAGCGGGGGGGCCACAAGAGACCCAGTACTTC. As protein: CASSYSGLAGGPQETQYF.

The chain combines TRBV28 with TRBJ1-5; 8 nucleotides match TRBD1. Trimming cost V 4 bases and J 6 bases; bases outside gene matches: 5. Germline loops: CDR1 MDHEN, CDR2 SYDVKM. The CDR3 totals 14 residues. The CDR3 sequence: CASSSGQVSQPQHF. The CDR3 DNA reads as TGTGCCAGCAGTTCGGGACAGGTTAGTCAGCCCCAGCATTTT.

V gene TRBV5-4 combines with J gene TRBJ2-2; TRBD1 agrees at 9 bases. Germline values: CDR1 SGHNT, CDR2 YYREEE (reference sequence). The trim removed 5 bases at V and 1 base at J, leaving 6 bases unmatched. This CDR3 region has 16 residues. This CDR3 is CASSLMGQGNTGELFF. CDR3 nucleotide sequence: TGTGCCAGCAGTTTAATGGGACAGGGGAACACCGGGGAGCTGTTTTTT.

This clonotype was recorded at least ten times. The chain recombines TRBV6-2 or TRBV6-3 with TRBJ1-1; TRBD1 matches 10 bases. The CDR3 loop spans 16 amino acids. V dropped 5 bases and J dropped 2; count of bases not matched to a gene: 8. Germline assignment: CDR1 MNHEY and CDR2 SVGEGT. Here the CDR3 reads CASSGAGTGANTEAFF. The CDR3, as DNA: TGTGCCAGCAGTGGGGCCGGGACAGGGGCTAACACTGAAGCTTTCTTT.

This clonotype was observed at least ten times. V gene TRBV15 combines with J gene TRBJ2-5; 9 nucleotides line up with TRBD2. The DNA matches TRBJ2-1 better at its end, which makes the J call doubtful. The CDR3 runs 19 residues. Germline CDR1 is LNHNV and CDR2 is YYDKDF (reference sequence). This CDR3 reads CATSRDPPSRAGGLNEQFF. In DNA form, the CDR3 reads TGTGCCACCAGCAGAGATCCCCCGTCTAGAGCGGGAGGCCTGAATGAGCAGTTCTTC.

As regards this clonotype: A far larger clone differs by one base, so this is likely a read error. Here the CDR3 DNA reads TGTGCCAGCAGGGATGGACGGGACAGTTCCTACGAGCAGTTCTTC. Its translation: CASRDGRDSSYEQFF. The chain has TRBV28 and TRBJ2-1; 7 bases line up with TRBD1. CDR1 is MDHEN, CDR2 SYDVKM, per germline. V was clipped by 6 bases and J by 10 bases; unmatched bases: 15. The CDR3 runs 15 residues.

This chain joins TRBV11-3 and TRBJ2-3; no clear D. Trimming removed 1 base at V and 5 bases at J, with 10 bases between. The CDR3 sequence is 14 residues long. Germline-derived CDR1 and CDR2 are SGHNT and YENEEA. This chain's CDR3 is CASSLASPGDTQYF. The CDR3, as DNA: TGTGCCAGCAGCTTAGCCAGCCCAGGAGATACGCAGTATTTT.

This clonotype appeared once. The chain is built from TRBV2 and TRBJ2-7; 8 bases match TRBD1. J was trimmed by 5 bases and V by 8 bases; bases with no gene match: 5. Per the germline V gene, CDR1 is SNHLY and CDR2 is FYNNEI. The CDR3 runs to 12 residues. In DNA, the CDR3 is TGTGCCAGCTCAGGGGGCCGGGACGAGCAGTACTTC. Translated: CASSGGRDEQYF.

This clonotype appeared many times. This rearrangement joins TRBV18 to TRBJ1-1, with D unresolved. In germline, CDR1 is KGHSH, CDR2 LQKENI. V lost 0 bases, J lost 1 base, and 9 bases lay in between. CDR3 size: 15 residues. This CDR3 reads CASSPPEGGNTEAFF. In DNA, the CDR3 is TGTGCCAGCTCACCACCGGAAGGTGGGAACACTGAAGCTTTCTTT.

Points on this clonotype: Since a much larger clone is just one base distant, this may be a read error. The rearrangement uses TRBV6-1 and TRBJ1-5, with D possibly being TRBD1 (6 bases). Trimming stripped 4 bases from V and 6 bases from J, with 16 bases between. CDR1 and CDR2 (germline): MNHNS, SASEGT. This CDR3 has 15 residues. The CDR3 nucleotides are TGTGCCAGCAGTGGAGTCAGGGGAGTCGGTCAGCCCCAGCATTTT. This translates into CASSGVRGVGQPQHF.

This clonotype has ten or more counts. The CDR3 sequence is CASSPRGTNTEAFF. CDR3 nucleotide sequence: TGTGCCAGCAGCCCTCGAGGGACAAACACTGAAGCTTTCTTT. The chain uses TRBV7-6 and TRBJ1-1, with a weak D call TRBD1 (6 bases). CDR1 is SGHVS, CDR2 FNYEAQ, per germline. The germline V and J ends were trimmed by 5 bases and 2 bases, with 12 bases remaining between them. The CDR3 contains 14 residues.

This clonotype was picked up many times. The chain has TRBV20-1 and TRBJ2-7; 10 bases match TRBD2. This CDR3 spans 14 amino acids. CDR1 is DFQATT and CDR2 is SNEGSKA in the germline V gene (reference sequence). V lost 7 bases and J lost 3; bases outside the gene matches: 9. The CDR3 loop reads CSVYELAGSYEQYF. CDR3 DNA: TGCAGTGTCTACGAACTAGCGGGAAGCTACGAGCAGTACTTC.

There are many counts of this clonotype. The chain links TRBV18 to TRBJ1-1, with a tentative D call TRBD1 (5 bases). The CDR3 length is 14 residues. Germline V gene sequence: CDR1 KGHSH, CDR2 LQKENI. V lost 3 bases and J lost 7, with 15 bases in between. DNA of the CDR3: TGTGCCAGCTCACCCCCCTGGGGGGGGAGTGAAGCTTTCTTT. It encodes CASSPPWGGSEAFF.

About this clonotype itself: A far larger clone differs by one base, so this is likely a read error. The chain combines TRBV5-6 with TRBJ2-1, with 7 bases aligning to TRBD2. The length of the CDR3 is 15 residues. Germline lookup yields CDR1 SGHDT and CDR2 YYEEEE. DNA for the CDR3: TGTGCCGGCAGCTTAGCGGGCCTCTCCTACAATGAGCAGTTCTTC. Amino acids: CAGSLAGLSYNEQFF.

The table lists this clonotype with many counts. This chain connects TRBV9 to TRBJ2-2, with D perhaps TRBD1 (5 bases). Trimming removed 5 bases from V and 1 base from J, with 9 bases in between. Per germline, CDR1 SGDLS and CDR2 YYNGEE. The CDR3 is made up of 14 amino acids. CDR3 sequence reads: CASRVQGNTGELFF. CDR3 coding DNA: TGTGCCAGCAGGGTCCAGGGGAACACCGGGGAGCTGTTTTTT.

There are many counts of this clonotype. The chain has TRBV28 and TRBJ1-4, with TRBD1 as a possible D gene (5 bases). V dropped 6 bases and J dropped 2 bases, with 16 bases sitting between them. The CDR3 has 16 amino acids. The germline gives CDR1 MDHEN, CDR2 SYDVKM. The chain's CDR3 is CASSRIAGGTNEKLFF. The CDR3 nucleotides read TGTGCCAGCAGCCGGATAGCGGGGGGGACTAATGAAAAACTGTTTTTT. The whole variable domain, filled in from reference TRBV28 and TRBJ1-4, reads DVKVTQSSRYLVKRTGEKVFLECVQDMDHENMFWYRQDPGLGLRLIYFSYDVKMKEKGDIPEGYSVSREKKERFSLILESASTNQTSMYLCASSRIAGGTNEKLFFGSGTQLSVL.